This T cell receptor beta chain was captured in a study of blood T cells in healthy people across ages. In the study overall: Template switching picked up about one barcoded beta molecule for each two T cells. Study results and limitations: The unsorted PBMCs prevented any conclusive comparison of naive versus antigen-experienced cells. CMV status of donors was unknown, possibly confounding expanded clonotype changes.

Then a second PCR, running roughly 6 to 12 cycles, was carried out with a sample-barcoded 5' primer and a J-beta primer mix. TCRdb re-derived calls from the 5' RACE reads in MiXCR, one entry per CDR3 protein. The sample has approximately 760,000 distinct CDR3 sequences; roughly 25% are singletons. Germline values: CDR1 SGHAT, CDR2 FQNNGV. The V gene end was trimmed by 4 bases and the J gene end by 7 bases; junction bases not matched to a gene: 11. The CDR3 runs 17 residues. This clonotype was detected a few times. Antigen specificity is unknown. This sample also appeared in a second study, on T cells of mothers and their children. From that study: Over 9.5 million reads per mother and about 3 million per child were obtained.

The chain links TRBV11-2 to TRBJ2-1, with 12 bases fitting TRBD2. Source material: blood. The TCR sequence derives from a boy aged 5-17 years in good health. The CDR3 reads CASSSTRLAGVDNEQFF. CDR3 DNA: TGTGCCAGCAGCTCCACACGACTAGCGGGAGTGGATAATGAGCAGTTCTTC. The full variable domain, with the rest looked up from reference TRBV11-2 and TRBJ2-1, is EAGVAQSPRYKIIEKRQSVAFWCNPISGHATLYWYQQILGQGPKLLIQFQNNGVVDDSQLPKDRFSAERLKGVDSTLKIQPAKLEDSAVYLCASSSTRLAGVDNEQFFGPGTRLTVL.